This TCR beta chain was found in a study of blood T cell repertoires in COVID-19. Study in general: COVID-19 samples, acute and convalescent, were from the United States, Italy and Spain. From T cells, B-cell-depleted T cells, or PBMCs came the material, which was cDNA or gDNA.

This CDR3 has 13 amino acids. Per germline, CDR1 SNHLY and CDR2 FYNNEI. Trimming stripped 7 bases from V and 8 bases from J, with 15 bases between. In the study's own analysis: Amplified reference gene primers provided the basis for estimating nucleated cell counts. TCRdb's table, derived via immunoSEQ multiplex PCR, lists solely in-frame clones and lacks some. From that table come the V and J calls and clone size; the DNA was used to work out D and trimming. There are approximately 230,000 clones in the sample; about 79% occur only once, and about 9% lies in the top ten. Source material: peripheral blood. The receptor was isolated from a man older than 75 with acute or convalescent COVID-19. The chain joins TRBV2 to TRBJ1-5, with TRBD1 as a possible D gene (5 bases). This CDR3 reads CASTGPGREPQHF. The CDR3 DNA follows: TGTGCCAGCACTGGACCAGGGAGGGAGCCCCAGCATTTT.